The table lists the clone carrying this TCR beta chain with a few counts. Its target is not known. CDR3 length: 14 amino acids. CDR1 is SQVTM, CDR2 ANQGSEA, per germline. V dropped 5 bases and J dropped 6; count of bases not matched to a gene: 11. This sample is drawn from a study of blood T cells in healthy people across ages. Study-level points and caveats: Per million T cells, TCR beta diversity dropped about linearly as age rose.

Researchers isolated at least 6.5 million PBMCs per sample. A second roughly 6 to 12 cycle PCR used barcoded and J-beta primers. Each CDR3 protein is one row after TCRdb ran MiXCR on the 5' RACE reads. Counted here are roughly 1,500,000 distinct CDR3 sequences, about 43% occurring once; the ten biggest clones make up approximately 7.9%. This chain uses TRBV29-1 with TRBJ1-1, with 8 bases aligning to TRBD1. This TCR was recovered from a woman between 18 and 30 years old in good health. Input material: blood. The CDR3 reads CSVQTLQGDAEAFF. CDR3 DNA: TGCAGCGTTCAAACCTTACAGGGGGACGCTGAAGCTTTCTTT.